These 22 T cell receptor beta chains originate from one sample sequenced in a study of T cells in Graves' hyperthyroidism and ophthalmopathy. Researchers took RNA transcripts and amplified the TCR beta CDR3 regions from them. An initial round of RT-PCR targeting the TCR CDR3 relied on the HTBI primer set. Each CDR3 protein is one row after TCRdb ran MiXCR on the multiplex PCR reads. The repertoire holds some 690,000 distinct CDR3 sequences, approximately 15% seen once, with around 15% in the top ten. The specimen sequenced was blood. The receptors come from a man aged 50 to 60 with Graves' hyperthyroidism.

The gene calls are TRBV29-1 and TRBJ2-7, with 9 positions matching TRBD1. Germline V gene lookup returns CDR1 SQVTM and CDR2 ANQGSEA. J was trimmed by 6 bases and V by 7 bases; bases with no gene match: 16. This CDR3 is built from 15 residues. The CDR3 nucleotides read TGCAGCGGGGGAACCCGGGACAGGGTCGCAGGCGAGCAGTACTTC. It translates to CSGGTRDRVAGEQYF.

In its sample, this clonotype was seen many times. The rearrangement uses TRBV28 and TRBJ2-4; D tentatively reads TRBD1 or TRBD2 (6 bases each). The CDR3 runs to 16 residues. In germline, CDR1 is MDHEN, CDR2 SYDVKM. V gave up 3 bases and J gave up 8 bases, with 20 bases separating them. This CDR3 reads CASSFQRLVGTHIQYF. Written as DNA, the CDR3 is TGTGCCAGCAGTTTCCAAAGACTAGTCGGGACACACATTCAGTACTTC.

V and J are TRBV4-1 and TRBJ2-7, with a tentative D call TRBD2 (5 bases). The V end lost 4 bases, the J end lost 4 bases, and 11 bases lay between the germline ends. There are 13 residues in the CDR3. Germline V gene sequence: CDR1 MGHRA, CDR2 YSYEKL. CDR3: CASSPGKVYEQYF. The CDR3 DNA is TGCGCCAGCAGCCCCGGGAAGGTGTACGAGCAGTACTTC.

This clonotype was observed at least ten times. This chain connects TRBV20-1 to TRBJ2-1; no clear D gene. V was cut by 1 base and J by 10 bases, with 14 bases left in between. The CDR3 runs to 13 residues. CDR1 and CDR2 from the germline V gene are DFQATT and SNEGSKA (reference sequence). CDR3 region: CSARVAPLREQFF. The CDR3 nucleotides read TGCAGTGCTAGAGTCGCGCCCCTTCGCGAGCAGTTCTTC.

The chain employs TRBV13 and TRBJ2-1, with D unclear. The CDR3 totals 13 residues. The V end lost 3 bases, the J end lost 6 bases, and 9 bases lay between the germline ends. Germline CDR1 PRHDT, CDR2 FYEKMQ (reference sequence). This chain's CDR3 is CASSFGRPNEQFF. The CDR3 DNA is TGTGCCAGCAGCTTTGGTCGGCCCAATGAGCAGTTCTTC.

This clonotype was counted ten times or more. This sequence joins TRBV10-3 and TRBJ2-1; 11 bases match TRBD2. The V segment lost 0 bases and the J segment 8 bases; nucleotides outside the gene matches: 6. The CDR3 sequence is 16 residues long. Germline V gives CDR1 ENHRY, CDR2 SYGVKD. As DNA, the CDR3 is TGTGCCATCAGTGAGTCGGTAGCGGGAGGGAAGGATGAGCAGTTCTTC. Its translation: CAISESVAGGKDEQFF.

The V gene is TRBV5-1, the J gene TRBJ2-7, with D possibly being TRBD1 (5 bases). The V and J ends lost 0 bases and 2 bases respectively, with 12 bases between them. Germline CDR1 and CDR2: SGHRS and YFSETQ. This CDR3 contains 15 residues. In nucleotides, the CDR3 is TGCGCCAGCAGCTTGGCGGCAGGGATTACCTACGAGCAGTACTTC. This gives the protein CASSLAAGITYEQYF.

This clonotype was recorded at least ten times. V and J are TRBV11-2 and TRBJ2-5; TRBD1 agrees at 11 bases. The length of the CDR3 is 15 residues. The germline CDR1 and CDR2 sequences are SGHAT and FQNNGV. The V gene end was trimmed by 3 bases and the J gene end by 5 bases; junction bases not matched to a gene: 5. The CDR3 reads CASSFGQGARETQYF. The CDR3 DNA reads TGTGCCAGCAGCTTCGGACAGGGGGCGCGGGAGACCCAGTACTTC. Using reference TRBV11-2 and TRBJ2-5 for the parts outside the CDR3, the full variable domain is EAGVAQSPRYKIIEKRQSVAFWCNPISGHATLYWYQQILGQGPKLLIQFQNNGVVDDSQLPKDRFSAERLKGVDSTLKIQPAKLEDSAVYLCASSFGQGARETQYFGPGTRLLVL.

The V gene is TRBV30, the J gene TRBJ1-1; TRBD1 matches 9 bases. This CDR3 spans 14 amino acids. The J segment lost 1 base and the V segment lost 2 bases, leaving 2 bases of the junction unmatched. From germline, CDR1 is GTSNPN and CDR2 SVGIG (reference sequence). The CDR3 spells CAWSIQGANTEAFF. The CDR3 nucleotides read TGTGCCTGGAGTATACAGGGGGCGAACACTGAAGCTTTCTTT.

This clonotype came up once. This sequence joins TRBV5-8 and TRBJ1-1; 7 bases match TRBD1. CDR3 length: 14 residues. Germline V gene data show CDR1 as SGHTS and CDR2 as YDEGEE. V shed 5 bases, J shed 5 bases, and the junction held 9 bases outside the gene matches. CDR3 in amino acids: CASRPTGIGTEAFF. The CDR3 DNA reads as TGTGCCAGCAGGCCGACAGGGATTGGGACTGAAGCTTTCTTT.

This clonotype was seen repeatedly, ten times or more. This chain joins TRBV7-3 and TRBJ2-1; 8 bases match TRBD2. The V gene end was trimmed by 2 bases and the J gene end by 3 bases; junction bases not matched to a gene: 12. The CDR3 covers 18 residues. Per germline, CDR1 SGHTA and CDR2 FQGTGA. CDR3 nucleotides: TGTGCCAGCAGCTTAGGCCCAGGGAGCGGGAGCCTCTACAATGAGCAGTTCTTC. It translates to CASSLGPGSGSLYNEQFF.

This clonotype has at least ten counts. The chain joins TRBV28 to TRBJ1-2; D remains ambiguous. Trimming removed 6 bases at V and 4 bases at J, with 9 bases between. Germline V CDR1 and CDR2: MDHEN, SYDVKM. This CDR3 region has 12 residues. CDR3 bases: TGTGCCAGCAGATTAAAGTTCTATGGCTACACCTTC. This translates into CASRLKFYGYTF.

There are a few counts of this clonotype. V is TRBV6-1 and J is TRBJ2-1, with 9 bases aligning to TRBD1. Trimming took 6 bases from V and 8 from J; bases not matched to a gene: 8. Looked up from germline, CDR1 is MNHNS and CDR2 is SASEGT. This CDR3 is 14 amino acids long. Here the CDR3 DNA reads TGTGCCAGCAGCCGGGACAGGGATTTCTATGAGCAGTTCTTC. Translated: CASSRDRDFYEQFF.

There are many counts of this clonotype. The chain recombines TRBV12-3 or TRBV12-4 with TRBJ1-1; TRBD1 is a possible D gene (6 bases). Trimming removed 5 bases from V and 5 bases from J, with 21 bases in between. The CDR3 extends over 16 amino acids. The CDR3 DNA sequence: TGTGCCAGCAGTCCGCGGGGGGGGGGCGGTTATACTGAAGCTTTCTTT. Protein sequence: CASSPRGGGGYTEAFF.

This clonotype was detected many times. The chain is built from TRBV12-3 or TRBV12-4 and TRBJ2-7, with D possibly TRBD1 on 6 matching bases. The CDR3 spans 15 residues. V was cut by 3 bases and J by 3 bases, with 15 bases left in between. CDR3 nucleotide sequence: TGTGCCAGCAGTTTGGGTCAGGGGTTTAACTACGAGCAGTACTTC. This sequence encodes CASSLGQGFNYEQYF.

In this sample, this clonotype turned up many times. The V and J genes are TRBV27 and TRBJ1-5; a weak D match, TRBD1 (5 bases). Looked up from germline, CDR1 is MNHEY and CDR2 is SMNVEV (reference sequence). V lost 5 bases, J lost 4 bases, and 21 bases lay in between. CDR3 length: 17 amino acids. The CDR3 region has the DNA TGTGCCAGCAGTAAAATCGGACACCCACTATTTAATCAGCCCCAGCATTTT. It yields the protein CASSKIGHPLFNQPQHF.

In its sample, this clonotype was seen many times. This chain joins TRBV7-2 and TRBJ2-1, with 11 bases identical to TRBD2. The CDR3 has 16 residues. V lost 1 base, J lost 4 bases, and 3 bases stayed unmatched. In germline, CDR1 is SGHTA, CDR2 FQGNSA. DNA for the CDR3: TGTGCCAGCAGCTTAGAAGGGACTAGCGGATACAATGAGCAGTTCTTC. It encodes CASSLEGTSGYNEQFF.

The table lists this clonotype with many counts. The chain carries TRBV11-2 and TRBJ2-1; D uncertain. Germline V gene lookup returns CDR1 SGHAT and CDR2 FQNNGV. The CDR3 loop spans 15 amino acids. Trimming cost V 5 bases and J 1 base, with 12 bases left between them. CDR3 region: CASSPSFGSYNEQFF. Here the CDR3 DNA reads TGTGCCAGCAGCCCTTCTTTCGGATCCTACAATGAGCAGTTCTTC. Together with reference TRBV11-2 and TRBJ2-1, the CDR3 gives the full variable domain: EAGVAQSPRYKIIEKRQSVAFWCNPISGHATLYWYQQILGQGPKLLIQFQNNGVVDDSQLPKDRFSAERLKGVDSTLKIQPAKLEDSAVYLCASSPSFGSYNEQFFGPGTRLTVL.

The rearrangement links TRBV18 to TRBJ1-5; TRBD1 might be the D (5 bases). The CDR3 has 14 amino acids. The germline CDR1 and CDR2 sequences are KGHSH and LQKENI. Trimming stripped 1 base from V and 6 bases from J, with 10 bases between. This CDR3 reads CASSPQGLGQPQHF. The CDR3 DNA reads TGTGCCAGCTCACCACAGGGGTTAGGTCAGCCCCAGCATTTT.

The chain employs TRBV10-3 and TRBJ2-7; D is unresolved. Trimming removed 0 bases at V and 4 bases at J, with 4 bases between. Germline V gene sequence: CDR1 ENHRY, CDR2 SYGVKD. The CDR3 runs to 12 residues. CDR3 protein: CAISESAYEQYF. CDR3 nucleotides: TGTGCCATCAGTGAGTCAGCTTACGAGCAGTACTTC.

The sample holds a few counts of this clonotype. The chain is built from TRBV5-1 and TRBJ2-1; no definite D call. The CDR3 is 14 amino acids. CDR1 SGHRS and CDR2 YFSETQ come from the germline V gene. V gave up 2 bases and J gave up 5 bases, with 11 bases separating them. CDR3 loop: CASSFASTNNEQFF. The CDR3 DNA is TGCGCCAGCAGCTTCGCGTCGACAAACAATGAGCAGTTCTTC.

This clonotype was counted many times. CDR3 nucleotide sequence: TGCAGTGCTAGAGTACCAGTCAGGGGGCTAAGGACCGGGGAGCTGTTTTTT. It encodes CSARVPVRGLRTGELFF. The chain recombines TRBV20-1 with TRBJ2-2, with 8 bases that match TRBD1. This CDR3 contains 17 residues. V shed 1 base and J 5 bases; nucleotides not matched to a gene: 12. From germline, CDR1 is DFQATT and CDR2 SNEGSKA (reference sequence).